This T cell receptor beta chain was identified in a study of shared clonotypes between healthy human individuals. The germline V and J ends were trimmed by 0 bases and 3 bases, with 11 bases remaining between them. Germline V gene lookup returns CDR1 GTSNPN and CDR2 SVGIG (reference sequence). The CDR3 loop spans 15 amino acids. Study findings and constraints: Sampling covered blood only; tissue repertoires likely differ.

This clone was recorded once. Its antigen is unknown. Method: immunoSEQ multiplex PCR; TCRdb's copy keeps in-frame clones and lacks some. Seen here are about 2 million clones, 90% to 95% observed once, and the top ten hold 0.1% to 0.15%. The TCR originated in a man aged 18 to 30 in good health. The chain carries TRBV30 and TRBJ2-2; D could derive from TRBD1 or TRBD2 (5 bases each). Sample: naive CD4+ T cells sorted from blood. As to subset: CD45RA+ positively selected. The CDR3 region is CAWSVPGTDTGELFF. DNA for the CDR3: TGTGCCTGGAGTGTACCAGGGACGGACACCGGGGAGCTGTTTTTT.